Each of the 26 T cell receptor beta chains below was sequenced from the same sample in a study of blood T cell repertoires in COVID-19. Using immunoSEQ multiplex PCR, the repertoire was profiled, and TCRdb retains in-frame clones only, with some absent. The repertoire holds around 200,000 clones, with 84% as singletons. Sequencing was done on a sample of peripheral blood. These receptors all stem from a woman aged 80 or older with active or convalescent COVID-19.

The V gene is TRBV4-2, the J gene TRBJ1-2, with D uncertain. The CDR3 runs to 16 residues. V was trimmed by 0 bases and J by 0 bases, leaving 11 bases between them. CDR1 and CDR2 (germline): LGHNA, YNFKEQ. CDR3 bases: TGTGCCAGCAGCCAAGAAGCATATACTGCTAACTATGGCTACACCTTC. Protein sequence: CASSQEAYTANYGYTF.

The chain couples TRBV5-1 to TRBJ1-2; 8 bases align to TRBD1. CDR1 is SGHRS and CDR2 is YFSETQ in the germline V gene. The length of the CDR3 is 15 residues. With 4 bases clipped from V and 3 bases from J, the junction kept 8 bases outside the gene matches. DNA of the CDR3: TGCGCCAGCAGCGAGTGGACAGGGCGGGACTATGGCTACACCTTC. Amino acids: CASSEWTGRDYGYTF. The full variable domain, rest sourced from reference TRBV5-1 and TRBJ1-2, is KAGVTQTPRYLIKTRGQQVTLSCSPISGHRSVSWYQQTPGQGLQFLFEYFSETQRNKGNFPGRFSGRQFSNSRSEMNVSTLELGDSALYLCASSEWTGRDYGYTFGSGTRLTVV.

V usage is TRBV9 and J usage is TRBJ2-6; D gene ambiguous. The CDR3 runs 13 residues. Trimming shortened V by 6 bases and J by 0 bases, and 4 bases separated the two germline ends. CDR1 and CDR2 (germline): SGDLS, YYNGEE. CDR3 protein: CASTRSGANVLTF. The CDR3 DNA sequence: TGTGCCAGCACCCGCTCTGGGGCCAACGTCCTGACTTTC.

V gene TRBV28 combines with J gene TRBJ2-7; TRBD2 is a possible D gene (6 bases). The CDR3 totals 15 residues. Germline CDR1 MDHEN, CDR2 SYDVKM. V lost 6 bases and J lost 0, with 15 bases in between. CDR3 bases: TGTGCCAGCAGCCATAGCGGACGGAGCTCCTACGAGCAGTACTTC. Its protein is CASSHSGRSSYEQYF.

This clone was detected once. This chain uses TRBV7-2 with TRBJ2-1; TRBD1 matches 7 bases. The CDR3 is 15 amino acids. Trimming took 6 bases from V and 9 from J; bases not matched to a gene: 14. The germline V gene has CDR1 SGHTA and CDR2 FQGNSA. CDR3 nucleotides: TGTGCCAGCAGACCGAGCAGGGGGATCAGTACTGAGCAGTTCTTC. Residues: CASRPSRGISTEQFF.

This rearrangement joins TRBV24-1 to TRBJ2-7, with a tentative D call TRBD1 (5 bases). V was shortened by 3 bases and J by 1 base, with 6 bases between the two germline ends. This CDR3 is built from 13 residues. Per the germline V gene, CDR1 is KGHDR and CDR2 is SFDVKD. CDR3 sequence (DNA): TGTGCCACCAGTGATGGGGCTTCCTACGAGCAGTACTTC. Encoded protein: CATSDGASYEQYF.

The sample holds a few counts of this clone. The chain employs TRBV7-8 and TRBJ1-6; no definite D call. The CDR3 extends over 13 amino acids. Trimming cost V 1 base and J 9 bases, with 7 bases left between them. Germline V gives CDR1 SGHVS, CDR2 FQNEAQ. The CDR3 here is CASSLDYGSPLHF. The CDR3 DNA follows: TGTGCCAGCAGCTTAGACTACGGTTCACCCCTCCACTTT. Full variable domain (outside the CDR3, taken from reference TRBV7-8 and TRBJ1-6): GAGVSQSPRYKVAKRGQDVALRCDPISGHVSLFWYQQALGQGPEFLTYFQNEAQLDKSGLPSDRFFAERPEGSVSTLKIQRTQQEDSAVYLCASSLDYGSPLHFGNGTRLTVT.

The V call is TRBV6-2 or TRBV6-3, the J call TRBJ2-7, with TRBD2 matching over 8 bases. Germline trimming cut 4 bases from V and 4 bases from J; bases unmatched to any gene: 6. CDR3 length: 14 amino acids. Germline V gene sequence: CDR1 MNHEY, CDR2 SVGEGT. The CDR3 here is CASSSGGKSYEQYF. For the CDR3, the DNA is TGTGCCAGCAGTTCGGGGGGGAAATCTTACGAGCAGTACTTC.

This rearrangement joins TRBV7-3 to TRBJ2-7, with 8 bases aligning to TRBD2. CDR3 length: 15 amino acids. Germline CDR1 SGHTA, CDR2 FQGTGA. The V segment lost 2 bases and the J segment 4 bases; nucleotides outside the gene matches: 7. For the CDR3, the DNA is TGTGCCAGCAGCTTAGAACGGGGGGGTCCGTACGAGCAGTACTTC. Its protein product is CASSLERGGPYEQYF.

The chain combines TRBV5-5 with TRBJ2-3, with D possibly being TRBD2 (6 bases). Trimming left V 3 bases short and J 0 bases short, with 11 bases between. Germline CDR1 SGHKS, CDR2 YYEKEE (reference sequence). The CDR3 runs 15 residues. The CDR3 nucleotides are TGTGCCAGCAGCTCGGGACTGAGGAGCACAGATACGCAGTATTTT. Encoded protein: CASSSGLRSTDTQYF.

The rearrangement uses TRBV7-9 and TRBJ1-3, with 8 bases fitting TRBD1. CDR3 size: 16 residues. With V trimmed by 5 bases and J by 0 bases, 6 bases remained unmatched. Germline CDR1 is SEHNR and CDR2 is FQNEAQ (reference sequence). CDR3 region: CASSPRGLSSGNTIYF. The CDR3 DNA reads TGTGCCAGCAGCCCCAGGGGGCTCAGCTCTGGAAACACCATATATTTT.

The rearrangement links TRBV6-6 to TRBJ2-5; 11 nucleotides line up with TRBD2. With 5 bases clipped from V and 7 bases from J, the junction kept 12 bases outside the gene matches. CDR3 length: 16 residues. Looked up from germline, CDR1 is MNHNY and CDR2 is SVGAGI (reference sequence). CDR3 nucleotide sequence: TGTGCCAGCAGTCAGACTAGCGGGATGGGTTTGGGGACCCAGTACTTC. Protein product: CASSQTSGMGLGTQYF.

The chain uses TRBV19 and TRBJ2-2; D remains ambiguous. The CDR3 contains 11 residues. Germline CDR1 reads LNHDA; CDR2 reads SQIVND (reference sequence). The V end lost 5 bases, the J end lost 5 bases, and 3 bases lay between the germline ends. The CDR3 sequence: CASSHTGELFF. CDR3 sequence (DNA): TGTGCCAGTAGTCATACCGGGGAGCTGTTTTTT.

The V call is TRBV10-3, the J call TRBJ2-2; TRBD2 agrees at 10 bases. V was clipped by 0 bases and J by 6 bases; unmatched bases: 4. The CDR3 spans 16 residues. Germline values: CDR1 ENHRY, CDR2 SYGVKD. Here the CDR3 DNA reads TGTGCCATCAGTGAGTCGGGACTAGCGATTTCCGGGGAGCTGTTTTTT. Translation gives CAISESGLAISGELFF.

The CDR3 is CASSMGQGVSYEQYF. The CDR3 nucleotides read TGCGCCAGCAGCATGGGACAGGGGGTCTCCTACGAGCAGTACTTC. The rearrangement uses TRBV5-1 and TRBJ2-7, with 11 bases fitting TRBD1. CDR1 is SGHRS and CDR2 is YFSETQ in the germline V gene. This CDR3 is built from 15 residues. Trimming took 4 bases from V and 0 from J; bases not matched to a gene: 3.

About this clone itself: In the same sample, other DNA sequences code for this CDR3. The chain combines TRBV7-9 with TRBJ2-7; D possibly corresponds to TRBD2 (6 bases). V lost 5 bases to trimming and J lost 5 bases, with 19 bases between them. This CDR3 region has 15 residues. CDR1 and CDR2 from the germline V gene are SEHNR and FQNEAQ (reference sequence). The CDR3 DNA reads TGTGCCAGCAGCCCCCGCCTGGCGGGGAGCGACGAGCAGTACTTC. This codes for CASSPRLAGSDEQYF.

The J gene is TRBJ1-3, the V gene TRBV13, with TRBD1 identical over 9 bases. The CDR3 loop spans 16 amino acids. CDR1 and CDR2 (germline): PRHDT, FYEKMQ (reference sequence). V lost 7 bases to trimming and J lost 2 bases; unmatched junction nucleotides: 9. CDR3 amino acids: CASTFWRQGAGNTIYF. CDR3 DNA: TGTGCCAGCACATTTTGGCGACAGGGGGCTGGAAACACCATATATTTT.

The V and J genes are TRBV30 and TRBJ2-3; D is unclear. Germline assignment: CDR1 GTSNPN and CDR2 SVGIG (reference sequence). There are 14 residues in the CDR3. V gave up 3 bases and J gave up 0 bases, with 10 bases separating them. The CDR3 DNA follows: TGTGCCTGGAGGGATTTCGGGAGCACAGATACGCAGTATTTT. Residues: CAWRDFGSTDTQYF.

V gene TRBV7-2 combines with J gene TRBJ1-1, with 7 bases aligning to TRBD1. The V segment lost 4 bases and the J segment 4 bases; nucleotides outside the gene matches: 3. The CDR3 has 13 amino acids. CDR1 is SGHTA, CDR2 FQGNSA, per germline. In DNA form, the CDR3 reads TGTGCCAGCAGCTCTCAGGGGGGCACTGAAGCTTTCTTT. Translated, it gives CASSSQGGTEAFF.

The chain uses TRBV7-3 and TRBJ2-1; 9 nucleotides align to TRBD2. This CDR3 has 15 amino acids. The V gene's germline CDR1 is SGHTA and CDR2 FQGTGA. Germline trimming cut 4 bases from V and 1 base from J; bases unmatched to any gene: 2. Here the CDR3 reads CASSSAGGSYNEQFF. Here the CDR3 DNA reads TGTGCCAGCAGCTCAGCGGGGGGATCCTACAATGAGCAGTTCTTC. Complete variable domain (other parts from reference TRBV7-3 and TRBJ2-1): GAGVSQTPSNKVTEKGKYVELRCDPISGHTALYWYRQSLGQGPEFLIYFQGTGAADDSGLPNDRFFAVRPEGSVSTLKIQRTERGDSAVYLCASSSAGGSYNEQFFGPGTRLTVL.

The rearrangement uses TRBV29-1 and TRBJ1-1; 10 bases are a match to TRBD1. CDR3 length: 15 residues. Germline CDR1 reads SQVTM; CDR2 reads ANQGSEA. With 7 bases clipped from V and 5 bases from J, the junction kept 13 bases outside the gene matches. The CDR3 spells CSARQGAGGRTEAFF. The CDR3 DNA sequence: TGCAGCGCCCGACAGGGGGCCGGTGGAAGGACTGAAGCTTTCTTT.

The chain combines TRBV30 with TRBJ2-3, with 7 bases that match TRBD2. There are 12 residues in the CDR3. Germline V CDR1 and CDR2: GTSNPN, SVGIG (reference sequence). J gave up 3 bases and V 3 bases, and 0 bases lay outside the gene matches. CDR3 in DNA: TGTGCCTGGAGCGGGGGGACAGATACGCAGTATTTT. Amino acid sequence: CAWSGGTDTQYF.

This clone was seen once. The chain employs TRBV5-1 and TRBJ2-5, with a possible D match to TRBD1 (6 bases). CDR1 SGHRS and CDR2 YFSETQ come from the germline V gene. Deletions cut 4 bases from V and 2 bases from J, with 15 bases between. The CDR3 has 15 amino acids. The CDR3 DNA is TGCGCCAGCAGCGCCACAGGGACCCAGCAAGAGACCCAGTACTTC. Protein: CASSATGTQQETQYF.

The V gene is TRBV27, the J gene TRBJ1-5; D is ambiguous. Looked up from germline, CDR1 is MNHEY and CDR2 is SMNVEV (reference sequence). With 2 bases removed from V and 5 bases from J, the gap between germline ends came to 7 bases. The CDR3 covers 13 residues. CDR3 nucleotide sequence: TGTGCCAGCAGTTTAGGCCTCGATCAGCCCCAGCATTTT. It is translated as CASSLGLDQPQHF.

The V gene is TRBV19, the J gene TRBJ2-3; D ambiguous. Germline CDR1 reads LNHDA; CDR2 reads SQIVND (reference sequence). The CDR3 covers 15 residues. The ends were cut back, 5 bases at V and 4 bases at J, with 16 bases in the middle. In nucleotides, the CDR3 is TGTGCCAGTAGTCCCTCTCTTGTCCGTGCAGATACGCAGTATTTT. Protein sequence: CASSPSLVRADTQYF.

The gene calls are TRBV19 and TRBJ2-7; 8 nucleotides line up with TRBD2. This CDR3 comprises 14 residues. With V trimmed by 4 bases and J by 2 bases, 4 bases remained unmatched. Germline CDR1 and CDR2: LNHDA and SQIVND (reference sequence). The chain's CDR3 is CASSRSSGPYEQYF. The CDR3 DNA reads TGTGCCAGTAGTAGGTCTAGCGGGCCCTACGAGCAGTACTTC.